This T cell receptor beta chain stems from a study of identical twins (dated by TCRdb to between 2015 and 2016). Regarding the study in general: TCR alpha and beta repertoires from monozygotic twins, unrelated adults of various ages and cord blood were deep-sequenced to test whether fetal clonotypes persist. To rule out contamination, replicate twin experiments were performed at different times with different library preparation protocols. General findings and caveats noted by the study authors: Out-of-frame TCR alpha sharing in monozygotic twins was systematically underestimated by recombination models, whereas sharing between unrelated individuals was in agreement with the recombination models. Compared with coincidental sharing between unrelated individuals, out-of-frame TCR alpha sequences shared between twins had an excess of sequences with low generation probability. Excess twin sharing in beta out-of-frame sequences was weaker because fewer shared sequences lowered the signal-to-noise ratio. Because the same donors could not be followed over many years, the conclusions depended on cross-sectional statistical analysis. Abundant cord blood beta clonotypes carried fewer insertions; young adult naive repertoires showed a weaker similar trend, while memory repertoires showed none. Invariant T cells such as MAIT and iNKT could partly confound zero-insertion analyses, although diverse VJ usage argued against such confounding for most clonotypes.

Every donor was a healthy Caucasian. Three pairs of female monozygotic twins, all aged roughly 18 to 29 years, were included in the twin cohort. RNA for TCR libraries was isolated from peripheral blood mononuclear cells. On this clonotype: No antigen is known for it. Base qualities are not provided; no much larger clone lies one nucleotide away.

The library was obtained by 5' RACE. The sequencer was an Illumina HiSeq 2000. A universal primer binding site was added through template switching, and the final cDNA carried a unique molecular identifier so that TCR cDNA molecules could be counted accurately. First-strand cDNA for TCR alpha and beta chains was synthesized from specific primers in the conserved constant-segment region. To control for contamination, every cDNA library carried two barcodes: a SMART-Mk sample barcode plus Illumina barcodes. TruSeq adapter sequences along with Illumina sample barcodes were introduced in two successive PCR steps. The TCR alpha and beta cDNA libraries were sequenced on the Illumina HiSeq platform using custom primers. For the original study's pipeline: Raw reads were processed with MiGEC to extract unique molecular identifiers, and MiXCR was used to determine CDR3 positions. Recombination models were inferred per individual with the repgenHMM and IGoR tools using an EM algorithm. The analysis of shared clonotypes was done with the tcR package in R, with sharing normalized by the product of cloneset sizes. Out-of-frame nonproductive sequences were analyzed to study raw recombination free of thymic and clonal selection effects. The raw public reads went through TCRdb reprocessing: fastp at Q25, MiXCR clone calling, in-frame beta chains kept. Each entry merges the rows of one CDR3 protein and shows their most common DNA and genes. These V and J calls originate from TCRdb's pipeline instead of the authors' own analysis. The sample profile shows hundreds of thousands of distinct CDR3 sequences; approximately 21% of them were found once. The ten most abundant clones make up more than 4% of the sample.

Per the germline V gene, SQVTM is the CDR1 and ANQGSEA is the CDR2. The V end gives up 6 bases and the J end 9 bases, leaving 11 bases in the junction not matched to a gene. From its cysteine to its phenylalanine, the CDR3 spans 12 amino acids. Only the CDR3 portion is preserved as DNA: 36 bases, with reading frame beginning at the first base. These same data were also listed under a study on T cells expressing NK-cell markers. As that second paper reports: Three sorted T-cell subsets (CD3+CD56+NKG2C+, CD3+CD56+NKG2C- and CD3+CD56-NKG2C+) from fewer than 10 donors had their TCR beta-chain repertoires profiled. Seven of the eight sequenced donors were HCMV-seropositive and one was HCMV-seronegative. In several experiments an anti-gammadeltaTCR antibody was added to restrict sorting to alphabetaTCR-expressing T cells. In 5 to 7 donors, the dominant CD3+CD56+NKG2C+ clonotypes ranked among the top 10 CD8+ clonotypes, making up roughly 1.0-7.0% of CD8+ T cells. Those dominant clonotypes were again the most abundant among CD3+CD56-NKG2C+ cells in a few donors, at about 25-60.1%. It remained unclear whether the expanded NKG2C-expressing T cell clones were specific for HCMV antigens. Randomly selected healthy volunteers, three men and five women, were used as the eight sequenced donors. HCMV serostatus was determined by detecting HCMV-specific IgG in serum with a commercial ELISA kit. For 5 or 6 donors, unsorted PBMC were also used to sequence bulk peripheral blood T-cell repertoires. MIGEC handled demultiplexing of the reads and grouping by UMI, while MiTCR was used to assemble and quantify clonotypes. To exclude erroneous sequences, any TCR cDNA sequence not supported by at least two reads was discarded. Downstream repertoire analysis used the tcR package, and clonotypes were matched across fractions by CDR3 nucleotide sequence plus V segment. Antigen specificity was annotated against VDJdb with VDJmatch, allowing one amino acid substitution in CDR3.

The sequence joins TRBV29-1 to TRBJ2-7; TRBD1 aligns with 7 central bases. Source material: PBMCs. The sequence was collected from a woman under 30 in good health. The CDR3 here reads CSVRRQGDVQYF. Read as DNA, the sequence is TGCAGCGTGCGCCGACAGGGTGATGTGCAGTACTTC.